This passage covers 20 T cell receptor beta chains from one sample sequenced in a study of blood T cells in healthy people across ages. Primed by a sample-barcoded 5' primer and a J-beta primer mix, a second PCR proceeded for about 6 to 12 cycles. TCRdb redid the calling of the 5' RACE reads with MiXCR, one entry per CDR3 protein. The sample holds over 1.5 million distinct CDR3 sequences, about 49% seen once. The sample comprised blood. The receptors shown here come from a middle-aged woman in good health.

The genes are TRBV3-1 and TRBJ2-3; 7 positions match TRBD2. This CDR3 is built from 17 residues. Trimming removed 0 bases from V and 0 bases from J; junction bases left unmatched: 6. The germline V gene has CDR1 LGHDT and CDR2 YNNKEL (reference sequence). CDR3 sequence (DNA): TGTGCCAGCAGCCAAGACACCCTAGCGGCTAGCACAGATACGCAGTATTTT. Its protein is CASSQDTLAASTDTQYF.

This clonotype appeared a few times. The V and J genes are TRBV5-1 and TRBJ1-1; D remains ambiguous. The V end was cut by 4 bases, the J end by 1 base, with 11 bases between. The CDR3 has 14 amino acids. Germline CDR1 reads SGHRS; CDR2 reads YFSETQ. As DNA, the CDR3 is TGCGCCAGCAGCGTATCCAGAGGGAACACTGAAGCTTTCTTT. Encoded protein: CASSVSRGNTEAFF.

This clonotype has only a few counts. The J gene is TRBJ2-3, the V gene TRBV3-1; D tentatively reads TRBD1 or TRBD2 (6 bases each). Per the germline V gene, CDR1 is LGHDT and CDR2 is YNNKEL (reference sequence). CDR3 length equals 18 residues. V gave up 0 bases and J gave up 0 bases, with 16 bases separating them. Here the CDR3 reads CASSQEEGGPYSTDTQYF. Here the CDR3 DNA reads TGTGCCAGCAGCCAAGAAGAGGGGGGTCCCTATAGCACAGATACGCAGTATTTT.

The V and J genes are TRBV6-2 or TRBV6-3 and TRBJ2-7, with D unresolved. This CDR3 has 12 residues. The germline V and J ends were trimmed by 0 bases and 9 bases, with 9 bases remaining between them. Germline CDR1 is MNHEY and CDR2 is SVGEGT. CDR3 amino acids: CASSYSRTVQYF. CDR3 in DNA: TGTGCCAGCAGTTACTCGAGAACAGTGCAGTACTTC.

The chain recombines TRBV7-2 with TRBJ2-3; 7 bases agree with TRBD1. Unmatched junction bases numbered 8, after V lost 6 bases and J lost 2 bases. CDR1 is SGHTA, CDR2 FQGNSA, per germline. The CDR3 covers 15 residues. CDR3 coding DNA: TGTACCAGCAGTGCTAACAGGGGAAACACAGATACGCAGTATTTT. Its translation is CTSSANRGNTDTQYF.

The chain combines TRBV28 with TRBJ1-2; D perhaps matches TRBD1 (5 bases). The CDR3 has 11 residues. Germline CDR1 and CDR2: MDHEN and SYDVKM. Trimming shortened V by 8 bases and J by 7 bases, and 11 bases separated the two germline ends. Written as DNA, the CDR3 is TGTGCCAGCCAATCAGGGTCTGGCTACACCTTC. Protein sequence: CASQSGSGYTF.

V is TRBV7-2 and J is TRBJ2-5, with 9 nucleotides matching TRBD1. Germline CDR1 SGHTA, CDR2 FQGNSA. Trimming removed 2 bases from V and 4 bases from J; junction bases left unmatched: 5. This CDR3 spans 15 amino acids. The CDR3 reads CASSLWTGEIETQYF. The CDR3 bases are TGTGCCAGCAGCTTATGGACAGGGGAGATAGAGACCCAGTACTTC. Complete variable domain (other parts from reference TRBV7-2 and TRBJ2-5): GAGVSQSPSNKVTEKGKDVELRCDPISGHTALYWYRQSLGQGLEFLIYFQGNSAPDKSGLPSDRFSAERTGGSVSTLTIQRTQQEDSAVYLCASSLWTGEIETQYFGPGTRLLVL.

The gene calls are TRBV28 and TRBJ2-7; a weak D match, TRBD1 (5 bases). The V and J ends lost 6 bases and 3 bases respectively, with 12 bases between them. The length of the CDR3 is 13 residues. CDR1 and CDR2 from the germline V gene are MDHEN and SYDVKM. In nucleotides, the CDR3 is TGTGCCAGCAGCCAGACAGTTGTCTACGAGCAGTACTTC. It translates to CASSQTVVYEQYF.

This clonotype has a handful of counts. This chain connects TRBV9 to TRBJ2-6, with a tentative D call TRBD1 (6 bases). Trimming removed 3 bases at V and 4 bases at J, with 11 bases between. Germline CDR1 and CDR2: SGDLS and YYNGEE. This CDR3 comprises 15 residues. This CDR3 reads CASSAGASGANVLTF. The CDR3 nucleotides read TGTGCCAGCAGCGCAGGGGCATCGGGGGCCAACGTCCTGACTTTC.

This clonotype was counted between two and nine times. The rearrangement joins TRBV4-1 to TRBJ2-3; 13 positions match TRBD2. The length of the CDR3 is 17 residues. Germline CDR1 and CDR2: MGHRA and YSYEKL. V shed 0 bases, J shed 5 bases, and the junction held 5 bases outside the gene matches. CDR3 protein: CASSQDSGLAGLDTQYF. The DNA of the CDR3 is TGCGCCAGCAGCCAAGATTCGGGACTAGCGGGGTTAGATACGCAGTATTTT.

This clonotype was counted between two and nine times. The V and J genes are TRBV6-5 and TRBJ2-3; D is ambiguous. V was shortened by 0 bases and J by 0 bases, with 16 bases between the two germline ends. There are 18 residues in the CDR3. CDR1 is MNHEY and CDR2 is SVGAGI in the germline V gene. This CDR3 is CASSYSPLSIASTDTQYF. The CDR3 DNA is TGTGCCAGCAGTTACTCTCCTTTAAGCATTGCTAGCACAGATACGCAGTATTTT.

The V gene is TRBV7-2, the J gene TRBJ1-2, with D unclear. With 10 bases removed from V and 2 bases from J, the gap between germline ends came to 23 bases. Germline values: CDR1 SGHTA, CDR2 FQGNSA. The CDR3 runs to 16 residues. The DNA of the CDR3 is TGTGCCATCGGATTTACTGGGTTACCTGCGAACTATGGCTACACCTTC. Protein product: CAIGFTGLPANYGYTF.

This clonotype appeared a few times. CDR3 DNA sequence: TGTGCCAGCAGTTTTGAAGGTCGGTTCCAAGAGACCCAGTACTTC. This codes for CASSFEGRFQETQYF. V is TRBV28 and J is TRBJ2-5; D unresolved. The ends were cut back, 3 bases at V and 1 base at J, with 12 bases in the middle. This CDR3 spans 15 amino acids. Germline CDR1 MDHEN, CDR2 SYDVKM.

The gene calls are TRBV28 and TRBJ2-1, with D possibly TRBD2 on 5 matching bases. The germline V gene has CDR1 MDHEN and CDR2 SYDVKM. The CDR3 spans 15 residues. Trimming left V 6 bases short and J 4 bases short, with 16 bases between. This CDR3 reads CASSPTGRTYNEQFF. CDR3 bases: TGTGCCAGCAGCCCGACGGGGAGAACTTACAATGAGCAGTTCTTC.

The CDR3 loop is CASSTQTQTQYF. The CDR3 nucleotides are TGTGCCAGCAGCACCCAGACCCAGACCCAGTACTTC. The chain uses TRBV13 and TRBJ2-5, with D uncertain. CDR3 size: 12 residues. In germline, CDR1 is PRHDT, CDR2 FYEKMQ (reference sequence). V was trimmed by 5 bases and J by 6 bases, leaving 10 bases between them.

J is TRBJ2-1 and V is TRBV5-1, with 9 nucleotides matching TRBD2. The CDR3 length is 15 residues. Unmatched junction bases numbered 11, after V lost 3 bases and J lost 10 bases. Germline-derived CDR1 and CDR2 are SGHRS and YFSETQ. CDR3 region: CASSSGVAGALEQFF. The CDR3 bases are TGCGCCAGCAGCTCTGGGGTAGCGGGGGCTCTGGAGCAGTTCTTC.

The table lists this clonotype with a few counts. This sequence joins TRBV7-2 and TRBJ2-7, with D perhaps matching TRBD1 or TRBD2 (5 bases each). The CDR3 runs to 15 residues. Germline CDR1 SGHTA, CDR2 FQGNSA. Trimming left V 5 bases short and J 4 bases short, with 18 bases between. CDR3 loop: CASSVTGTLEYEQYF. The CDR3 DNA follows: TGTGCCAGCAGCGTCACCGGGACCTTGGAGTACGAGCAGTACTTC.

The chain recombines TRBV14 with TRBJ1-2, with D unresolved. From germline, CDR1 is SGHDN and CDR2 FVKESK. This CDR3 spans 16 amino acids. Trimming took 1 base from V and 0 from J, leaving 12 bases between them. The CDR3, as DNA: TGTGCCAGCAGCCAAGTACGGCCGAGAGCTAACTATGGCTACACCTTC. Protein sequence: CASSQVRPRANYGYTF.

With respect to this clonotype: The junction shows a germline mismatch at one end, possibly a read error. The chain has TRBV7-2 and TRBJ1-2, with TRBD1 as a possible D gene (6 bases). Per germline, CDR1 SGHTA and CDR2 FQGNSA. The length of the CDR3 is 13 residues. The DNA for the CDR3 is TGTGCCGGCAGTCAATCAGGGGACTATGGCTACACCTTC. Residues: CAGSQSGDYGYTF.

V usage is TRBV6-2 or TRBV6-3 and J usage is TRBJ2-7; 10 nucleotides match TRBD1. The ends lost 7 bases at V and 0 bases at J; junction bases unmatched: 9. The CDR3 runs 16 residues. CDR1 is MNHEY, CDR2 SVGEGT, per germline. This CDR3 is CASTPPGTGASYEQYF. CDR3 DNA: TGTGCCAGCACACCACCCGGGACAGGGGCCTCCTACGAGCAGTACTTC.